One sample yielded the 8 T cell receptor beta chains listed below, sequenced in a study of T-cell memory formation after mild COVID-19. TCRdb re-called the 5' RACE reads with MiXCR, one entry per CDR3 protein. The top ten hold about 16% of the sample, which has approximately 28,000 distinct CDR3 sequences, roughly 12% seen once. Input material: PBMCs or a T cell subset sorted from them (not recorded which). The receptors were sampled from an adult woman who had mild COVID-19 (a few samples of this study predate the infection). Cell type and time point are not known.

Relative to its sample, this clonotype is medium-sized. This chain joins TRBV15 and TRBJ2-3, with no clear D. Germline V lookup: CDR1 LNHNV, CDR2 YYDKDF (reference sequence). The CDR3 is made up of 14 amino acids. The V and J ends lost 4 bases and 2 bases respectively, with 10 bases between them. The CDR3 reads CATSKGGDTDTQYF. The CDR3 DNA sequence: TGTGCCACCAGCAAGGGCGGAGACACAGATACGCAGTATTTT. Combining the CDR3 with reference TRBV15 and TRBJ2-3 gives the whole variable domain DAMVIQNPRYQVTQFGKPVTLSCSQTLNHNVMYWYQQKSSQAPKLLFHYYDKDFNNEADTPDNFQSRRPNTSFCFLDIRSPGLGDTAMYLCATSKGGDTDTQYFGPGTRLTVL.

This clonotype showed up many times. The chain couples TRBV2 to TRBJ1-1; 8 positions agree with TRBD1. Germline V CDR1 and CDR2: SNHLY, FYNNEI. V lost 6 bases and J lost 1; bases outside the gene matches: 10. The CDR3 consists of 16 residues. In DNA, the CDR3 is TGTGCCAGCAGACCCCAGGGGGCTTCGGGGAACACTGAAGCTTTCTTT. Translation: CASRPQGASGNTEAFF.

The table lists this clonotype with many counts. The V gene is TRBV7-9, the J gene TRBJ1-5; 10 bases agree with TRBD1. The CDR3 has 15 residues. The germline V gene has CDR1 SEHNR and CDR2 FQNEAQ (reference sequence). The junction had 2 bases not matched to a gene; V was cut back by 4 bases and J by 2 bases. CDR3 DNA sequence: TGTGCCAGCAGCTGGGACAGGGGCGGCAATCAGCCCCAGCATTTT. The encoded protein is CASSWDRGGNQPQHF.

The J gene is TRBJ2-1, the V gene TRBV20-1; either TRBD1 or TRBD2 may supply D (5 bases each). The CDR3 has 13 amino acids. The germline CDR1 and CDR2 sequences are DFQATT and SNEGSKA (reference sequence). V lost 1 base and J 10 bases, leaving 14 bases between the germline ends. CDR3 amino acids: CSARGGRDEEQFF. The CDR3 DNA sequence: TGCAGTGCTAGAGGAGGCAGGGACGAGGAGCAGTTCTTC.

This clonotype appeared many times. This rearrangement joins TRBV20-1 to TRBJ2-1; tentatively, D is TRBD2 (5 bases). This CDR3 region has 14 residues. The ends were cut back, 5 bases at V and 0 bases at J, with 11 bases in the middle. CDR1 is DFQATT, CDR2 SNEGSKA, per germline (reference sequence). For the CDR3, the DNA is TGCAGTGCTCCTAGCTCTTCCTCCTACAATGAGCAGTTCTTC. It encodes CSAPSSSSYNEQFF.

This clonotype was observed at least ten times. V gene TRBV6-2 or TRBV6-3 combines with J gene TRBJ2-6; TRBD1 might be the D (5 bases). This CDR3 comprises 18 residues. Between the trimmed V and J ends, which lost 3 bases and 3 bases, there was a span of 18 bases. Germline values: CDR1 MNHEY, CDR2 SVGEGT. The CDR3 DNA sequence: TGTGCCAGCAGTTATCAAGCTGGCCAGGGATTTGGGGCCAACGTCCTGACTTTC. Protein sequence: CASSYQAGQGFGANVLTF.

The chain has TRBV19 and TRBJ2-1; 10 positions agree with TRBD2. Germline V CDR1 and CDR2: LNHDA, SQIVND (reference sequence). The V and J ends lost 3 bases and 4 bases, in that order; junction bases with no gene match: 3. This CDR3 is built from 15 residues. CDR3 sequence reads: CASSIPSGGYNEQFF. In DNA form, the CDR3 reads TGTGCCAGTAGTATTCCTAGCGGGGGATACAATGAGCAGTTCTTC. Complete variable domain (other parts from reference TRBV19 and TRBJ2-1): DGGITQSPKYLFRKEGQNVTLSCEQNLNHDAMYWYRQDPGQGLRLIYYSQIVNDFQKGDIAEGYSVSREKKESFPLTVTSAQKNPTAFYLCASSIPSGGYNEQFFGPGTRLTVL.

This clonotype was recorded at least ten times. The chain recombines TRBV20-1 with TRBJ2-2; the D gene could be TRBD1 or TRBD2 (5 bases each). The CDR3 sequence is 12 residues long. Trimming took 4 bases from V and 4 from J, leaving 7 bases between them. The germline V gene encodes CDR1 DFQATT and CDR2 SNEGSKA (reference sequence). This CDR3 reads CSAKGPTGELFF. CDR3 DNA sequence: TGCAGTGCTAAGGGACCCACCGGGGAGCTGTTTTTT.